This T cell receptor (beta chain) was documented in a study of identical twins (dated by TCRdb to 2016 to 2017). Regarding the study in general: To test whether fetal clonotypes persist, this study deep-sequenced TCR alpha and beta repertoires from monozygotic twins, from unrelated adults of various ages, and from cord blood. To rule out contamination, replicate twin experiments were performed at different times with different library preparation protocols. What the work shows at the level of the full study, not this receptor alone: Invariant T cells such as MAIT and iNKT could partly confound zero-insertion analyses, although diverse VJ usage argued against such confounding for most clonotypes. Fewer insertions were carried by abundant cord blood beta clonotypes; a weaker similar trend was observed in young adult naive repertoires, while no such trend was observed in memory repertoires. Compared with coincidental sharing between unrelated individuals, out-of-frame TCR alpha sequences shared between twins had an excess of sequences with low generation probability. Because the same donors could not be followed over many years, conclusions were based on cross-sectional statistical analysis. A weaker excess of twin sharing was found in beta out-of-frame sequences because the signal-to-noise ratio was lowered by fewer shared sequences. In monozygotic twins, recombination models systematically underestimated out-of-frame TCR alpha sharing, but the models matched the sharing seen between unrelated individuals.

The CDR3 has 13 amino acids, counting the end cysteine and phenylalanine. Only the CDR3 DNA is retained, 39 bases long and in frame from the first base. The junction shows trimming of 0 bases on V and 8 bases on J, and the gene matches do not reach 2 bases of it. CDR1 and CDR2, looked up from the germline V gene (reference sequence), are SEHNR and FQNEAQ. Library preparation used 5' RACE. The run used an Illumina HiSeq 2000. A universal primer binding site was added through template switching, and the final cDNA carried a unique molecular identifier so that TCR cDNA molecules could be counted accurately. Specific primers in the conserved constant-segment region were used to synthesize first-strand cDNA for TCR alpha and beta chains. To control for contamination, every cDNA library carried two barcodes: a SMART-Mk sample barcode plus Illumina barcodes. TruSeq adapter sequences and Illumina sample barcodes were added in two successive PCR steps. TCR alpha and beta cDNA libraries were sequenced on the Illumina HiSeq platform with custom primers. The original methods were these. MiGEC processed the raw reads to extract unique molecular identifiers, while MiXCR was used to determine the CDR3 positions. Recombination models were inferred per individual with the repgenHMM and IGoR tools using an EM algorithm. Shared clonotype analysis was performed with the tcR package in R, normalizing sharing by the product of cloneset sizes. To study raw recombination without the effects of thymic and clonal selection, out-of-frame nonproductive sequences were analyzed. The public reads were quality trimmed at Q25 with fastp and then assembled into clones with MiXCR by TCRdb, keeping productive beta chains. Under each unique CDR3 protein, matching rows form one entry showing the most common genes and DNA. The V and J calls shown here were made by TCRdb, not taken from the authors' results. This sample holds more than 1.5 million distinct CDR3 sequences; roughly 35% were observed only once. The top ten clonotypes cover 0.25% to 0.3% of the sample.

Every donor in the study was a healthy Caucasian. On this clonotype: Its antigen is unknown. No clone much larger than this one lies a single base away; base qualities are absent.

The sequencing input was cord blood. The TCR sequence derives from a newborn girl in good health. This chain is built from TRBV7-9 and TRBJ1-2, with TRBD1 identical over 8 junction bases. The CDR3 protein sequence reads: CASSLANRGGYTF. The bases read TGTGCCAGCAGCTTAGCGAACAGGGGGGGCTACACCTTC. With the rest looked up from the reference TRBV7-9 and TRBJ1-2 genes rather than sequenced, the full variable domain is DTGVSQNPRHKITKRGQNVTFRCDPISEHNRLYWYRQTLGQGPEFLTYFQNEAQLEKSRLLSDRFSAERPKGSFSTLEIQRTEQGDSAMYLCASSLANRGGYTFGSGTRLTVV.